This TCR beta chain was identified during a study of T cells in tuberculosis. Turning to the study itself: T cells were selected with CD1B tetramers loaded with glucose monomycolate.

Cells were sorted from thawed PBMC rested overnight and stained with GMM-loaded CD1B tetramer, viability dye and anti-CD3. CD1B tetramers were loaded with Rhodococcus equi-derived C32 glucose monomycolate. Approximately 110,000 tetramer-negative cells were sorted from each donor. Regarding the study as a whole: Some low-affinity tetramer-binding T cells may be absent from this sample.

Using immunoSEQ multiplex PCR, the repertoire was profiled, and TCRdb retains in-frame clones only, with some absent. The sample contains tens of thousands of clones, just over 90% of which appear only once. The CDR3 contains 16 residues. V was clipped by 2 bases and J by 0 bases; unmatched bases: 4. Germline V gives CDR1 SGDLS, CDR2 YYNGEE. Source material: CD1b-GMM tetramer-negative cells sorted from PBMCs. J is TRBJ2-1 and V is TRBV9, with 8 positions matching TRBD2. This clonotype originated in an adult woman with latent tuberculosis. The CDR3 DNA reads TGTGCCAGCAGCGTCGGTAGCGGGGTCTCCTACAATGAGCAGTTCTTC. Its translation: CASSVGSGVSYNEQFF.